This T cell receptor (beta chain) was found in a study of Tregs in tolerant kidney transplant recipients. Study as a whole: The nonmyeloablative bone marrow transplants came from related graft donors, with transient mixed chimerism. Whole-study results and caveats: Tregs expanded with activated donor B cells seemed most donor-specific. Some patients' samples used different primers over time, so nucleotide sequences weren't comparable.

To note about this clone: What it binds is not known. The read halts 3 residues ahead of the CDR3 end, with the missing end drawn from the germline J gene.

The table came from immunoSEQ multiplex PCR; TCRdb's copy has only in-frame clones and leaves some out. This table holds 30,000 to 35,000 clones. Germline values: CDR1 SNHLY, CDR2 FYNNEI. After removal of 3 bases from V and 3 bases from J, the junction contained 9 bases not matched to a gene. This CDR3 has 17 residues. The V call is TRBV2, the J call TRBJ2-7; 12 nucleotides line up with TRBD2. The sequencing used CD8+ T cells from blood, collected before the transplant. The receptor was derived from a human donor who received a combined kidney and bone marrow transplant. The covered CDR3 bases are TGTGCCAGCAGTGATTATGTGACTAGCGGGAGTAGCTACGAG. Translating it yields CASSDYVTSGSSYE. The entire CDR3 protein is CASSDYVTSGSSYEQYF.